This T cell receptor (beta chain) was profiled in a study of blood T cell repertoires in COVID-19. Study as a whole: Specimens from acute and convalescent COVID-19 originated in the United States, Italy and Spain. T cells, B-cell-depleted T cells, or PBMCs provided the cDNA or gDNA that served as material.

Trimming took 4 bases from V and 5 from J, leaving 10 bases between them. The CDR3 totals 13 residues. CDR1 is KGHDR, CDR2 SFDVKD, per germline. The authors' processing: Nucleated cell counts were estimated from reference gene primer amplification. The protocol was immunoSEQ multiplex PCR, while the TCRdb copy is restricted to in-frame clones and leaves out a portion. D and trimming come from the DNA, and the V and J calls and clone size come from that table. Among 55,000 to 80,000 clones listed, 70% to 90% were seen once. This chain uses TRBV24-1 with TRBJ2-5, with unresolved D. The sample was peripheral blood. The TCR was taken from a human donor in a cohort sampled during active COVID-19. Written as DNA, the CDR3 is TGTGCCACCAGTGACCCCCCTTATGAGACCCAGTACTTC. This translates into CATSDPPYETQYF.